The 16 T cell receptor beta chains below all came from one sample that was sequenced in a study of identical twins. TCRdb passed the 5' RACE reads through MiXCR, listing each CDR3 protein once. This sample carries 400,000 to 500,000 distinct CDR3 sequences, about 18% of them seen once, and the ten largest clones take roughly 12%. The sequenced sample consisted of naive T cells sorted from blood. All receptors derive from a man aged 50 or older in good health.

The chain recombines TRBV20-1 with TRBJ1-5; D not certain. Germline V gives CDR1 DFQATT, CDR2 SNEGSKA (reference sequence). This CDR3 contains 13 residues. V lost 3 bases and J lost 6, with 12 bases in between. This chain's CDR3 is CSAREGPPQPQHF. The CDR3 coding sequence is TGCAGTGCTAGGGAAGGACCACCTCAGCCCCAGCATTTT.

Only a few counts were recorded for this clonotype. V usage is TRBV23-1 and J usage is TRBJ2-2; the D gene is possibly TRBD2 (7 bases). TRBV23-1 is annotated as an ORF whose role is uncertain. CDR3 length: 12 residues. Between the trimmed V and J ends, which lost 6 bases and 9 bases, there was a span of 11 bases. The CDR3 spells CASRRGTWELFF. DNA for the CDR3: TGCGCCAGCAGGCGGGGGACATGGGAGCTGTTTTTT.

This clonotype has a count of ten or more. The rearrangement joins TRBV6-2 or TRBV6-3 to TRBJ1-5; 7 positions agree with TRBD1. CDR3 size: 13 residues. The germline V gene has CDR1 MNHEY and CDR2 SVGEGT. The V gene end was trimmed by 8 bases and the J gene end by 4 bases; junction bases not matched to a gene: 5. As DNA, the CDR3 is TGTGCCAGCTCACGACAGGGAAATCAGCCCCAGCATTTT. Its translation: CASSRQGNQPQHF.

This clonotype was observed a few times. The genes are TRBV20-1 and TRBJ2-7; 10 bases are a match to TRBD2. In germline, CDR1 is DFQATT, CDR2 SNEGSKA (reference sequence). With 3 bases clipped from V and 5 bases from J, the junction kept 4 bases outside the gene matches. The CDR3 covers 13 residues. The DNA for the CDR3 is TGCAGTGCTAGTAGGCTAGCGGGGGACGAGCAGTACTTC. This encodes CSASRLAGDEQYF.

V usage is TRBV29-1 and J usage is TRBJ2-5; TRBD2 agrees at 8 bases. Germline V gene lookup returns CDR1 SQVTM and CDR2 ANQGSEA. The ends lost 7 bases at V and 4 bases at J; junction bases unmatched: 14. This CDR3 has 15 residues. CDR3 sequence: CSARRISGRGETQYF. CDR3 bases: TGCAGCGCCCGAAGGATCAGCGGGAGAGGAGAGACCCAGTACTTC.

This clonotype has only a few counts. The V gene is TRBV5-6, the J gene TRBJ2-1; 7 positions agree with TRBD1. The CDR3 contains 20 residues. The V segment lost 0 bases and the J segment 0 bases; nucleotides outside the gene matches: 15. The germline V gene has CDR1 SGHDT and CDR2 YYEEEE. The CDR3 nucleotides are TGTGCCAGCAGCTTGGAACCGGGACAGACTATCCGGAGCTCCTACAATGAGCAGTTCTTC. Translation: CASSLEPGQTIRSSYNEQFF.

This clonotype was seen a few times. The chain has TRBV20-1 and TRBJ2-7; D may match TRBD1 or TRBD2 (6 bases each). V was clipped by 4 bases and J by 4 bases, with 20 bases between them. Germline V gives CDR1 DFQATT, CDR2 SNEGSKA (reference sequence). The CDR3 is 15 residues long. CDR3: CSAKETGATGYEQYF. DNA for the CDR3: TGCAGTGCTAAAGAGACGGGGGCCACAGGGTACGAGCAGTACTTC.

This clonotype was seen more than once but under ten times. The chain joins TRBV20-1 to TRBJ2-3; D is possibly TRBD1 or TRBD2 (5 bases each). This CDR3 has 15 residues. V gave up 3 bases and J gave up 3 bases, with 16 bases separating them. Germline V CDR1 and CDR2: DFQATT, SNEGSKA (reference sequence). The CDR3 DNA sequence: TGCAGTGCTAGGAGGGACCCATCGGTGACAGATACGCAGTATTTT. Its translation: CSARRDPSVTDTQYF.

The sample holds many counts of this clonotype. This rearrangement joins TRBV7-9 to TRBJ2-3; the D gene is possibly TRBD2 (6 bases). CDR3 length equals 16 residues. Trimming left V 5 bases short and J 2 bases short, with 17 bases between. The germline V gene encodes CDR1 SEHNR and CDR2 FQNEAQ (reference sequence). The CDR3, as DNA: TGTGCCAGCAGCCCGCGGGGTGGGGCATACACAGATACGCAGTATTTT. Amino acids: CASSPRGGAYTDTQYF.

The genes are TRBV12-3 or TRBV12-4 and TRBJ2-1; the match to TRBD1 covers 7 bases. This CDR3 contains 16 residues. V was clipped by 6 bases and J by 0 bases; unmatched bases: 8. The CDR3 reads CASSPATGSSYNEQFF. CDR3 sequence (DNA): TGTGCCAGCAGCCCCGCGACAGGGAGCTCCTACAATGAGCAGTTCTTC.

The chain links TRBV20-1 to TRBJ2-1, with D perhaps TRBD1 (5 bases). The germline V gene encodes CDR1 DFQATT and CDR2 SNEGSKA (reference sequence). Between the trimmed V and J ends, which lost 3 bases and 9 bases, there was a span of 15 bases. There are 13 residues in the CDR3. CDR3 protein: CSARRQGPPEQFF. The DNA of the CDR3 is TGCAGTGCTAGGCGTCAGGGCCCCCCTGAGCAGTTCTTC.

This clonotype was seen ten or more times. Here the CDR3 DNA reads TGCGCCAGCAGCCAAGCAGGTTATGGCTACACCTTC. Its translation: CASSQAGYGYTF. The chain couples TRBV4-3 to TRBJ1-2; D uncertain. The CDR3 sequence is 12 residues long. Trimming cost V 1 base and J 5 bases, with 5 bases left between them. Germline values: CDR1 LGHNA, CDR2 YSLEER.

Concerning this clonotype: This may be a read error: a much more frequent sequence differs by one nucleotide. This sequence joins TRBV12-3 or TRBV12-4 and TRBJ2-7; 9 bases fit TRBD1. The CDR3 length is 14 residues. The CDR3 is CPSRGTGLSYEQYF. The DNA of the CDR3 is TGTCCCAGCAGGGGGACAGGGCTTTCCTACGAGCAGTACTTC.

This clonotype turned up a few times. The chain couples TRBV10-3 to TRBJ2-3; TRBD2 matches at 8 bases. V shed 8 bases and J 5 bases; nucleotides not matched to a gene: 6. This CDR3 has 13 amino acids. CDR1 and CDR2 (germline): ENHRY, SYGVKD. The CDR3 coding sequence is TGTGCCATCCGGCGGGGGGAAGGAGATACGCAGTATTTT. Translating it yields CAIRRGEGDTQYF.

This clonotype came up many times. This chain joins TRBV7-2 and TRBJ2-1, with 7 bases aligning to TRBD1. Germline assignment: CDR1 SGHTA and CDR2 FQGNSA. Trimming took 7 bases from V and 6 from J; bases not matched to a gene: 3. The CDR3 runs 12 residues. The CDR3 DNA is TGTGCCAGCACGGCAGGGGGCAATGAGCAGTTCTTC. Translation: CASTAGGNEQFF.

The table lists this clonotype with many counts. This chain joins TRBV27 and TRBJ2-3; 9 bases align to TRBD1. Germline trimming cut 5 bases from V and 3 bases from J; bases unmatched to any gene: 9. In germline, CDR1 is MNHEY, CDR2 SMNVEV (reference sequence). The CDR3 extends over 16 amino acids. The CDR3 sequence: CASSGLGQGGTDTQYF. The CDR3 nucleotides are TGTGCCAGCAGTGGCCTGGGACAGGGAGGAACAGATACGCAGTATTTT.